Listed below are T cell receptor beta chains from one sample, sequenced in a study of blood T cell repertoires in COVID-19. Clones were read by immunoSEQ multiplex PCR, and TCRdb kept only the in-frame ones, dropping some. The repertoire includes more than 200,000 clones, 80% to 90% of them detected once, and 9.5% to 13% sits in the top ten. Sequenced material: peripheral blood. The receptor set was obtained from a man in his fifties with COVID-19, enrolled during active disease. Each CDR3 is given with its conserved first and last residue. Each record gives: CDR3 length, V gene, D gene, CDR3 protein. A D gene is named only where the DNA matches it firmly.

13	TRBV3-1/TRBV3-2	-	CASFDRAKNIQYF
13	TRBV19	TRBD1	CVSRDSPNSPLHF
15	TRBV5-4	-	CASSLGAGESTEAFF
18	TRBV6-1	-	CASSEAPYDSSNTGELFF
14	TRBV19	TRBD1	CASRSTGETYGYTF
14	TRBV7-3	TRBD1	CASSSRDRAYGYTF
15	TRBV27	-	CASSLSDRLQETQYF
15	TRBV5-1	TRBD1	CASSVLSNRGQEAFF
12	TRBV7-3	-	CASSLDSSEQFF
12	TRBV6-5	TRBD1	CASSASGGEAFF
15	TRBV6-5	-	CASSYSKPQWEAQYF
15	TRBV3-1/TRBV3-2	-	CASSQNSGSNQPQHF
16	TRBV7-9	TRBD1	CASSSDGTGGNYGYTF